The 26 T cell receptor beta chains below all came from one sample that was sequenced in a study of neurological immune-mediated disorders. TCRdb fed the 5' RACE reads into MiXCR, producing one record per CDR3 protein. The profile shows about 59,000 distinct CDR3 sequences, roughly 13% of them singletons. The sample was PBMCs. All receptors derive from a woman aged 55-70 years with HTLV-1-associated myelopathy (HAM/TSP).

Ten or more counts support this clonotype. The CDR3 coding sequence is TGCAGTGCTACAACTGGACAGGCGAACACTGAAGCTTTCTTT. This gives the protein CSATTGQANTEAFF. The genes are TRBV20-1 and TRBJ1-1, with 7 bases identical to TRBD1. CDR1 is DFQATT and CDR2 is SNEGSKA in the germline V gene (reference sequence). This CDR3 is 14 amino acids long. The trim removed 4 bases at V and 1 base at J, leaving 6 bases unmatched.

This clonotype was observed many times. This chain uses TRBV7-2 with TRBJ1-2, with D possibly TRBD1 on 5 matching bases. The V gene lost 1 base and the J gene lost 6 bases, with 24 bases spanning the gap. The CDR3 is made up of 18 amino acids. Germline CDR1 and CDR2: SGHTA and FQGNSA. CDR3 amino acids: CASSLGELIGHRFHGYTF. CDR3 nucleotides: TGTGCCAGCAGCTTAGGTGAATTAATTGGACACCGATTCCATGGCTACACCTTC.

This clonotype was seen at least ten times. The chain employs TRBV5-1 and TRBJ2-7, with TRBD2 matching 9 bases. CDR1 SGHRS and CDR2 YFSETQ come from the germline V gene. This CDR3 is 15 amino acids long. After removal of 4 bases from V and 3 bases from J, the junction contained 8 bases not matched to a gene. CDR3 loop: CASSVATSGVYEQYF. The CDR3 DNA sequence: TGCGCCAGCAGCGTGGCGACTAGCGGAGTCTACGAGCAGTACTTC. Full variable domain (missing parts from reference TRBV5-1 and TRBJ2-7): KAGVTQTPRYLIKTRGQQVTLSCSPISGHRSVSWYQQTPGQGLQFLFEYFSETQRNKGNFPGRFSGRQFSNSRSEMNVSTLELGDSALYLCASSVATSGVYEQYFGPGTRLTVT.

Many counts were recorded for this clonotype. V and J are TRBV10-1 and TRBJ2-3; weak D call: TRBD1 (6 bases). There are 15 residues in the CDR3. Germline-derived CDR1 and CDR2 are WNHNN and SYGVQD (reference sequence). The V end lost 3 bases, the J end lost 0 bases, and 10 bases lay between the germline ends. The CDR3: CASSDGTLSTDTQYF. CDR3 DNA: TGCGCCAGCAGTGATGGGACACTTAGCACAGATACGCAGTATTTT.

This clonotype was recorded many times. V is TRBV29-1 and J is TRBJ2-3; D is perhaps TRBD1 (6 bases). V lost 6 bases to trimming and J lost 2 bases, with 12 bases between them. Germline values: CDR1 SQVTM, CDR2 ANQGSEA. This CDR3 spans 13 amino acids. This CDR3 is CSVRQVNTDTQYF. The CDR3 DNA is TGCAGCGTCAGACAGGTTAACACAGATACGCAGTATTTT.

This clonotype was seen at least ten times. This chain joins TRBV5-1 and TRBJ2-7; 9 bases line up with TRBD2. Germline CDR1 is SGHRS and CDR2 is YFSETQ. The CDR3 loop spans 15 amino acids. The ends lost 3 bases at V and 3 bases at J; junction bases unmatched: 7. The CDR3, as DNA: TGCGCCAGCAGCTCATTAGCGGGAGTATACTACGAGCAGTACTTC. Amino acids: CASSSLAGVYYEQYF.

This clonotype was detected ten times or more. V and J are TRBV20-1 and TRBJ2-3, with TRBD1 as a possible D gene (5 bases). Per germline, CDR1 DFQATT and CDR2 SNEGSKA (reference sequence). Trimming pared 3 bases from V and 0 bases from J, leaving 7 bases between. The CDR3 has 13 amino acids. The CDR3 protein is CSASRGSTDTQYF. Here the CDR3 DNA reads TGCAGTGCTAGTAGGGGAAGCACAGATACGCAGTATTTT.

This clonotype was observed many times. This chain's CDR3 is CSARDSRGLFF. As DNA, the CDR3 is TGCAGTGCTAGAGATTCCAGGGGCCTGTTTTTT. V usage is TRBV20-1 and J usage is TRBJ1-4, with a weak D call TRBD1 (6 bases). The CDR3 is 11 residues long. Trimming took 0 bases from V and 14 from J, leaving 10 bases between them. CDR1 is DFQATT and CDR2 is SNEGSKA in the germline V gene (reference sequence).

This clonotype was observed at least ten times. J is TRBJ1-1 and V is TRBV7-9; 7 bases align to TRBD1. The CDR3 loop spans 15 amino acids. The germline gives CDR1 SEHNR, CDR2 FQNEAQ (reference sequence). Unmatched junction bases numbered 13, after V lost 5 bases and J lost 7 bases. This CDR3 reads CASSRDRANHYEAFF. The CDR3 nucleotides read TGTGCCAGCAGCCGGGACAGAGCCAATCACTATGAAGCTTTCTTT. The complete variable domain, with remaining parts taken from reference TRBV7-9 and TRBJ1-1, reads DTGVSQNPRHKITKRGQNVTFRCDPISEHNRLYWYRQTLGQGPEFLTYFQNEAQLEKSRLLSDRFSAERPKGSFSTLEIQRTEQGDSAMYLCASSRDRANHYEAFFGQGTRLTVV.

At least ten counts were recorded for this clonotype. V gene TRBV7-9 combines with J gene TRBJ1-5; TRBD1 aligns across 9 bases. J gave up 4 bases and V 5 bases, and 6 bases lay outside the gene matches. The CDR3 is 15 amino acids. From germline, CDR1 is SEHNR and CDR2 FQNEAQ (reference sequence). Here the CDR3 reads CASSAGQGPNQPQHF. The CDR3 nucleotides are TGTGCCAGCAGCGCGGGACAGGGACCGAATCAGCCCCAGCATTTT.

The chain's CDR3 is CSVEMVAGGVDIQYF. The DNA of the CDR3 is TGCAGCGTTGAAATGGTAGCTGGAGGCGTGGACATTCAGTACTTC. V is TRBV29-1 and J is TRBJ2-4; D might be TRBD2 (5 bases). V dropped 2 bases and J dropped 8 bases, with 19 bases sitting between them. This CDR3 contains 15 residues. Per the germline V gene, CDR1 is SQVTM and CDR2 is ANQGSEA.

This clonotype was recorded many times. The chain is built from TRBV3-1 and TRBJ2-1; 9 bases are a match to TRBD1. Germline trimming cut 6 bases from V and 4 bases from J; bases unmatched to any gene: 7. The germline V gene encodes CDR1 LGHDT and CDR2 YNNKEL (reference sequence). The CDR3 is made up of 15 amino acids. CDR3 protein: CASREGTGFYNEQFF. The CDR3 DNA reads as TGTGCCAGCAGGGAAGGGACAGGGTTTTACAATGAGCAGTTCTTC.

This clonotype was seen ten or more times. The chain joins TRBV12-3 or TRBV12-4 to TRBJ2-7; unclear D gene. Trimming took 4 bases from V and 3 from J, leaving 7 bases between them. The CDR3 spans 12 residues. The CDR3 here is CASSYKLYEQYF. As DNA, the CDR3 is TGTGCCAGCAGTTATAAACTCTACGAGCAGTACTTC.

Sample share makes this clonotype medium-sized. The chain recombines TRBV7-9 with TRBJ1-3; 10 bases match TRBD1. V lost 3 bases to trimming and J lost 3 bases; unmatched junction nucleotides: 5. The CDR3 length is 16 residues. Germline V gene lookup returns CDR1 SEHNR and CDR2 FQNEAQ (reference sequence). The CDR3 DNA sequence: TGTGCCAGCAGCTTCTCGACAGGGGGCTATGGAAACACCATATATTTT. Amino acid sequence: CASSFSTGGYGNTIYF.

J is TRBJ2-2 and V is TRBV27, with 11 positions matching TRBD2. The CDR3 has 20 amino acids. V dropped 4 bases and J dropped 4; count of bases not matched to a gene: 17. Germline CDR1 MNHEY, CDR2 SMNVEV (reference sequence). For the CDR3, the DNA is TGTGCCAGCAGTTCTGGATCCGGGACTAGCGGAAGAGTTGGCACCGGGGAGCTGTTTTTT. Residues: CASSSGSGTSGRVGTGELFF.

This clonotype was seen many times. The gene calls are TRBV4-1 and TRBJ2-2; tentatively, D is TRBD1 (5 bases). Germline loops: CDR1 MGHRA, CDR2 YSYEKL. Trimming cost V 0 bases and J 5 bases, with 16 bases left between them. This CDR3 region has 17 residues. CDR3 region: CASSQDLNRGLTGELFF. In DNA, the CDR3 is TGCGCCAGCAGCCAAGACTTAAATAGGGGTTTAACCGGGGAGCTGTTTTTT.

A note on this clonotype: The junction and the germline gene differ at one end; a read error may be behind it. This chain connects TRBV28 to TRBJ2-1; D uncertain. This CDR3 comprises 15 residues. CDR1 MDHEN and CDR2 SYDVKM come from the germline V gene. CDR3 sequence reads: CASERVEAPTNDQSF. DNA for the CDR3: TGTGCCAGCGAGAGAGTTGAGGCACCGACAAATGATCAGTCCTTC.

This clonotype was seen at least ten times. The CDR3 coding sequence is TGCAGACCGGACAGGGCGACTTTCTTT. Its translation: CRPDRATFF. The gene calls are TRBV20-1 and TRBJ1-1, with 8 bases identical to TRBD1. The CDR3 totals 9 residues. Germline CDR1 and CDR2: DFQATT and SNEGSKA (reference sequence).

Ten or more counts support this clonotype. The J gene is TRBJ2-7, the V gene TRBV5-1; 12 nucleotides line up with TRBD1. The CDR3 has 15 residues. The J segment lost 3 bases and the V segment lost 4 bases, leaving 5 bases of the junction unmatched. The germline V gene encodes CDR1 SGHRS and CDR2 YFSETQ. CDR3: CASSEGQGAFYEQYF. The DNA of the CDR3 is TGCGCCAGCAGCGAGGGACAGGGGGCTTTCTACGAGCAGTACTTC. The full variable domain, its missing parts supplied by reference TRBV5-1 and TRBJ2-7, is KAGVTQTPRYLIKTRGQQVTLSCSPISGHRSVSWYQQTPGQGLQFLFEYFSETQRNKGNFPGRFSGRQFSNSRSEMNVSTLELGDSALYLCASSEGQGAFYEQYFGPGTRLTVT.

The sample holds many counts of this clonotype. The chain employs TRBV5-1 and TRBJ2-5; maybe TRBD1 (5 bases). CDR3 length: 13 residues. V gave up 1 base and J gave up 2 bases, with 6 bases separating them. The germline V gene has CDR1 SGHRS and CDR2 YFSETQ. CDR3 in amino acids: CASSLQGQETQYF. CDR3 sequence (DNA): TGCGCCAGCAGCTTGCAGGGTCAAGAGACCCAGTACTTC.

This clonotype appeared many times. CDR3 amino acids: CASSSPRTGAWEQYF. The CDR3, as DNA: TGTGCCAGCAGCTCACCTCGGACAGGGGCTTGGGAGCAGTACTTC. The rearrangement joins TRBV6-6 to TRBJ2-7, with 9 bases fitting TRBD1. The CDR3 totals 15 residues. Germline V gives CDR1 MNHNY, CDR2 SVGAGI (reference sequence). J gave up 7 bases and V 6 bases, and 13 bases lay outside the gene matches.

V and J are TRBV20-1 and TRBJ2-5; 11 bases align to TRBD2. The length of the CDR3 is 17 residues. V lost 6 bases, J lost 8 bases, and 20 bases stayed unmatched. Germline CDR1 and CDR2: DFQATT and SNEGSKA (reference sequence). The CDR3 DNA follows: TGCAGTGCCAAAGGCGTAGAACTAGCGGGGGTCACAAATACCCAGTACTTC. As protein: CSAKGVELAGVTNTQYF.

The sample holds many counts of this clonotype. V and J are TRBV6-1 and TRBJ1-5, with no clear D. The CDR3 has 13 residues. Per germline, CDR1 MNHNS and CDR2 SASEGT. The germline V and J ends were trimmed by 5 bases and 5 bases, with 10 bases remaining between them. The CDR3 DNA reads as TGTGCCAGCAGTCCAGGCGTGGATCAGCCCCAGCATTTT. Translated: CASSPGVDQPQHF.

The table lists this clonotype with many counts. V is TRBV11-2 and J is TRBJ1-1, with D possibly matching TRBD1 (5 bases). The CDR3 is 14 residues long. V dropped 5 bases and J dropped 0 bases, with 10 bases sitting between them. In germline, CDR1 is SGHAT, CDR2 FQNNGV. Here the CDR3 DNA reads TGTGCCAGCAGCCTCATGGGGGTGAACACTGAAGCTTTCTTT. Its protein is CASSLMGVNTEAFF.

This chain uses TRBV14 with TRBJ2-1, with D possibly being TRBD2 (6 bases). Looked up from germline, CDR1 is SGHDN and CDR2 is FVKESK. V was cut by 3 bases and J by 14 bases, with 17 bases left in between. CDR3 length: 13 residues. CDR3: CASSQTRDSEKFF. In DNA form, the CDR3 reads TGTGCCAGCAGCCAGACTCGGGACTCAGAAAAGTTCTTC.

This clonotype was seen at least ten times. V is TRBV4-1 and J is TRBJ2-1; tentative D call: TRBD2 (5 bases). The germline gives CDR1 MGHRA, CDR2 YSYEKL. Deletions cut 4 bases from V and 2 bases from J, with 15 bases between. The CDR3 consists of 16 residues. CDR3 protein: CASSLVSGNPYNEQFF. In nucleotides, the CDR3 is TGCGCCAGCAGCCTGGTATCGGGGAATCCCTACAATGAGCAGTTCTTC.